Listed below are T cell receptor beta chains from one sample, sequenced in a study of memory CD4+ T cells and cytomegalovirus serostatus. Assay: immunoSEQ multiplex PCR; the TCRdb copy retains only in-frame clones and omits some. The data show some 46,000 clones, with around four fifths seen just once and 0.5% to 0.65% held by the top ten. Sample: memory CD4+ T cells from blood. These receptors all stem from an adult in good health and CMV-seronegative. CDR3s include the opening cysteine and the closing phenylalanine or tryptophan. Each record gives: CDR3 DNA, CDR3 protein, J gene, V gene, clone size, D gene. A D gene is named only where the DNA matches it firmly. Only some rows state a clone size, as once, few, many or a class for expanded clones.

cdr3_nt: TGTGCCAGCAGCCAGGGGGCGAACACTGAAGCTTTCTTT
cdr3_aa: CASSQGANTEAFF
j_call: TRBJ1-1
v_call: TRBV9
clone_size: -
d_call: TRBD1

cdr3_nt: TGTGCCAGCAGTGGAGTCGGCGGCACCTACAATGAGCAGTTCTTC
cdr3_aa: CASSGVGGTYNEQFF
j_call: TRBJ2-1
v_call: TRBV2
clone_size: -
d_call: -

cdr3_nt: TGTGCCAGTCACTTAGGGACTGGAAGCTCCTACGAGCAGTACTTC
cdr3_aa: CASHLGTGSSYEQYF
j_call: TRBJ2-7
v_call: TRBV27
clone_size: -
d_call: -

cdr3_nt: TGTGCCAGCAGTGAAGGGCTCGTTAGCGGGGGGGCCCAAGAGACCCAGTACTTC
cdr3_aa: CASSEGLVSGGAQETQYF
j_call: TRBJ2-5
v_call: TRBV25-1
clone_size: -
d_call: TRBD2

cdr3_nt: TGTGCCAGCAGTTTAATCCAGGGTCCCGGGGAGCTGTTTTTT
cdr3_aa: CASSLIQGPGELFF
j_call: TRBJ2-2
v_call: TRBV27
clone_size: -
d_call: -

cdr3_nt: TGTGCCAGCAGCTTACGGATACAGACAGGGGTGGGTTCACCCCTCCACTTT
cdr3_aa: CASSLRIQTGVGSPLHF
j_call: TRBJ1-6
v_call: TRBV7-2
clone_size: -
d_call: TRBD1

cdr3_nt: TGTGCCAGCTCACCCACCCAAGAGACCCAGTACTTC
cdr3_aa: CASSPTQETQYF
j_call: TRBJ2-5
v_call: TRBV18
clone_size: -
d_call: -

cdr3_nt: TGTGCCATCAGTGTAATGGGAGCAGTGAGCACAGATACGCAGTATTTT
cdr3_aa: CAISVMGAVSTDTQYF
j_call: TRBJ2-3
v_call: TRBV10-3
clone_size: -
d_call: -

cdr3_nt: TGTGCCAGCAGCACCGGGACAGGCCGAGGAAACACCATATATTTT
cdr3_aa: CASSTGTGRGNTIYF
j_call: TRBJ1-3
v_call: TRBV7-6
clone_size: few
d_call: TRBD1

cdr3_nt: TGTGCCAGCTCTCTAAAACACAGGGGATCTAACTATGGCTACACCTTC
cdr3_aa: CASSLKHRGSNYGYTF
j_call: TRBJ1-2
v_call: TRBV18
clone_size: -
d_call: TRBD1

cdr3_nt: TGTGCCAGCTCACGGTCGGGGGGCTCCAATCAGCCCCAGCATTTT
cdr3_aa: CASSRSGGSNQPQHF
j_call: TRBJ1-5
v_call: TRBV18
clone_size: -
d_call: -

cdr3_nt: TGTGCCAGCAAGCGAGGAAACTCTGGAAACACCATATATTTT
cdr3_aa: CASKRGNSGNTIYF
j_call: TRBJ1-3
v_call: TRBV6-5
clone_size: -
d_call: -

cdr3_nt: TGTGCCAGCAGCCTAGGACAGGGAGCTTATAATTCACCCCTCCACTTT
cdr3_aa: CASSLGQGAYNSPLHF
j_call: TRBJ1-6
v_call: TRBV5-8
clone_size: -
d_call: TRBD1

cdr3_nt: TGTGCCAGCTCCGCCTCGCAAACGCAGTATTTT
cdr3_aa: CASSASQTQYF
j_call: TRBJ2-3
v_call: TRBV2
clone_size: -
d_call: -

cdr3_nt: TGTGCCAGCAGCTTGGCCAGCACCGGGGAGCTGTTTTTT
cdr3_aa: CASSLASTGELFF
j_call: TRBJ2-2
v_call: TRBV7-9
clone_size: -
d_call: -

cdr3_nt: TGTGCCAGCAGCTCGGACGTAGGGGGGCCGGAATATGGCTACACCTTC
cdr3_aa: CASSSDVGGPEYGYTF
j_call: TRBJ1-2
v_call: TRBV5-4
clone_size: once
d_call: -

cdr3_nt: TGTGCCAGCAGTCGGATGACAGGAAGCACCGGGGAGCTGTTTTTT
cdr3_aa: CASSRMTGSTGELFF
j_call: TRBJ2-2
v_call: TRBV6-5
clone_size: -
d_call: -

cdr3_nt: TGTGCCAGCAGACGCGACGAGAACACTGAAGCTTTCTTT
cdr3_aa: CASRRDENTEAFF
j_call: TRBJ1-1
v_call: TRBV9
clone_size: few
d_call: -

cdr3_nt: TGTGCCAGCAGCACAGGGGATTGGGACACCGGGGAGCTGTTTTTT
cdr3_aa: CASSTGDWDTGELFF
j_call: TRBJ2-2
v_call: TRBV9
clone_size: -
d_call: TRBD1

cdr3_nt: TGTGCCAGCAGTGCGACCTTGGGTGGGGGAAACACCATATATTTT
cdr3_aa: CASSATLGGGNTIYF
j_call: TRBJ1-3
v_call: TRBV6-5
clone_size: -
d_call: -

cdr3_nt: TGTGCCAGCAGTCAGACCCATGGCTACACCTTC
cdr3_aa: CASSQTHGYTF
j_call: TRBJ1-2
v_call: TRBV28
clone_size: -
d_call: -

cdr3_nt: TGCGCCAGCAGCTTGTCAGGGGCTGGAAACACCATATATTTT
cdr3_aa: CASSLSGAGNTIYF
j_call: TRBJ1-3
v_call: TRBV5-1
clone_size: -
d_call: -

cdr3_nt: TGTGCCAGCAGCGCCCGGGTCCTGCAAGGCGTCAATCAGCCCCAGCATTTT
cdr3_aa: CASSARVLQGVNQPQHF
j_call: TRBJ1-5
v_call: TRBV5-5
clone_size: -
d_call: -

cdr3_nt: TGCAGCGCGCGGGACAGTGGCTACACCTTC
cdr3_aa: CSARDSGYTF
j_call: TRBJ1-2
v_call: TRBV29-1
clone_size: -
d_call: TRBD1

cdr3_nt: TGCGCCAGCAGCCAAGAACGGGCAGGGACGTGGAATGAGCAGTTCTTC
cdr3_aa: CASSQERAGTWNEQFF
j_call: TRBJ2-1
v_call: TRBV4-1
clone_size: -
d_call: -

cdr3_nt: TGCAGCGTTGTCGGACAGGGCTATGGCTACACCTTC
cdr3_aa: CSVVGQGYGYTF
j_call: TRBJ1-2
v_call: TRBV29-1
clone_size: once
d_call: TRBD1

cdr3_nt: TGTGCCATCAGTGAGTCGACAGGGGCCAATGGCTACACCTTC
cdr3_aa: CAISESTGANGYTF
j_call: TRBJ1-2
v_call: TRBV10-3
clone_size: -
d_call: TRBD1

cdr3_nt: TGTGCCAGCAGCTTAGGCAGGACTAGCACAGATACGCAGTATTTT
cdr3_aa: CASSLGRTSTDTQYF
j_call: TRBJ2-3
v_call: TRBV5-4
clone_size: -
d_call: -

cdr3_nt: TGTGCCAGCAGTTTTATCCCCTCACTAGCGTCCTACAATGAGCAGTTCTTC
cdr3_aa: CASSFIPSLASYNEQFF
j_call: TRBJ2-1
v_call: TRBV27
clone_size: once
d_call: TRBD2

cdr3_nt: TGTGCCAGTAGTGCGCACCTACCCTATGGCTACACCTTC
cdr3_aa: CASSAHLPYGYTF
j_call: TRBJ1-2
v_call: TRBV19
clone_size: -
d_call: -

cdr3_nt: TGCGCCAGCAGCAGAGAGGGGGGGAACACTGAAGCTTTCTTT
cdr3_aa: CASSREGGNTEAFF
j_call: TRBJ1-1
v_call: TRBV5-1
clone_size: -
d_call: -

cdr3_nt: TGCGCCAGCAGCACTCAGGGAATGGATAATTCACCCCTCCACTTT
cdr3_aa: CASSTQGMDNSPLHF
j_call: TRBJ1-6
v_call: TRBV5-1
clone_size: few
d_call: -

cdr3_nt: TGTGCCTCGACAGGGTCGGGCACTGAAGCTTTCTTT
cdr3_aa: CASTGSGTEAFF
j_call: TRBJ1-1
v_call: TRBV30
clone_size: -
d_call: TRBD1

cdr3_nt: TGCGCCAGCAGCCTTCAGGGGGGTTACGAGCAGTACTTC
cdr3_aa: CASSLQGGYEQYF
j_call: TRBJ2-7
v_call: TRBV4-1
clone_size: few
d_call: -

cdr3_nt: TGCAGCTTTTCATCGACTAACACCGGGGAGCTGTTTTTT
cdr3_aa: CSFSSTNTGELFF
j_call: TRBJ2-2
v_call: TRBV29-1
clone_size: -
d_call: -

cdr3_nt: TGTGCCAGCAGTTACAGGGGTACTGATTCACCCCTCCACTTT
cdr3_aa: CASSYRGTDSPLHF
j_call: TRBJ1-6
v_call: TRBV6-5
clone_size: -
d_call: -

cdr3_nt: TGTGCCAGCAGCCCCCTAGGCAGGAATGTGAATGAGCAGTTCTTC
cdr3_aa: CASSPLGRNVNEQFF
j_call: TRBJ2-1
v_call: TRBV7-6
clone_size: medium-sized
d_call: -

cdr3_nt: TGTGCCTGGAGTCTGGGGTCTGGAAACACCATATATTTT
cdr3_aa: CAWSLGSGNTIYF
j_call: TRBJ1-3
v_call: TRBV30
clone_size: -
d_call: -

cdr3_nt: TGTGCCAGCAGTGATCCCGGTGGTAGTAGGGCCGGCTCTGGGGCCAACGTCCTGACTTTC
cdr3_aa: CASSDPGGSRAGSGANVLTF
j_call: TRBJ2-6
v_call: TRBV6-9
clone_size: -
d_call: -

cdr3_nt: TGTGCCACCAGCAGACCCGGGACAGGGAATCATGGCTACACCTTC
cdr3_aa: CATSRPGTGNHGYTF
j_call: TRBJ1-2
v_call: TRBV15
clone_size: -
d_call: TRBD1